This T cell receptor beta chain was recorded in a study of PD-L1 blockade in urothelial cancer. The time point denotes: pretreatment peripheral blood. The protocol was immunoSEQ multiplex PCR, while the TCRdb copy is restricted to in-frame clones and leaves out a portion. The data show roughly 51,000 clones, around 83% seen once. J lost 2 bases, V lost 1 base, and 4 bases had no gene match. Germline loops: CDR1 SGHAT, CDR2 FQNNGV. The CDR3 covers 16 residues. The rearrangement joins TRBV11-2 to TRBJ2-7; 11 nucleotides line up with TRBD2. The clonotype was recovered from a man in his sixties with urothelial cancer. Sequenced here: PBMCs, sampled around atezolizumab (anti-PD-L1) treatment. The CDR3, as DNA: TGTGCCAGCAGCTTAGTAATAGCGGGGGGGACCTACGAGCAGTACTTC. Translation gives CASSLVIAGGTYEQYF.